Listed below are T cell receptor beta chains from one sample, sequenced in a study of T cells in Graves' hyperthyroidism and ophthalmopathy. TCRdb reanalysed the multiplex PCR reads using MiXCR and keeps one entry per CDR3 protein. The sample includes fewer than 500,000 distinct CDR3 sequences, roughly 14% seen only once; the top ten take around 21%. The sample comprised blood. These receptors were obtained from a young man with Graves' hyperthyroidism that later progressed to Graves' ophthalmopathy. CDR3s include the opening cysteine and the closing phenylalanine or tryptophan. A D gene is named only where the DNA matches it firmly. Expanded clones get a size class; other rows say once, few or many, or leave the size out.

abundance	v_gene	d_gene	j_gene	CDR3aa	CDR3nt
few	TRBV6-1	NA	TRBJ1-6	CASTRILDRGSPLHF	TGTGCCAGCACCCGGATACTAGACCGGGGTTCACCCCTCCACTTT
many	TRBV5-1	NA	TRBJ2-1	CASSPGGPEQFF	TGCGCCAGCAGCCCCGGAGGGCCGGAGCAGTTCTTC
many	TRBV28	NA	TRBJ1-2	CASTSDRRYGYTF	TGTGCCAGTACCTCAGACAGGCGCTATGGCTACACCTTC
many	TRBV5-1	NA	TRBJ1-1	CASSLGPVPHTEAFF	TGCGCCAGCAGCTTGGGACCCGTACCCCACACTGAAGCTTTCTTT
many	TRBV4-1	TRBD1	TRBJ2-3	CASSQGARQGRPTDTQYF	TGCGCCAGCAGCCAAGGGGCTAGACAGGGACGCCCCACAGATACGCAGTATTTT
NA	TRBV6-5	NA	TRBJ2-7	CASRLGLIYEQYF	TGTGCCAGCAGACTCGGACTGATCTACGAGCAGTACTTC
NA	TRBV29-1	NA	TRBJ1-6	CSVGNREGNSPLHF	TGCAGCGTTGGGAACAGGGAGGGTAATTCACCCCTCCACTTT
many	TRBV27	NA	TRBJ1-2	CASSWFEGGNYGYTF	TGTGCCAGCAGTTGGTTTGAGGGGGGCAACTATGGCTACACCTTC
once	TRBV15	NA	TRBJ1-5	CATSTPGGRSNQPQHF	TGTGCCACCAGCACCCCGGGGGGCCGGAGCAATCAGCCCCAGCATTTT
many	TRBV24-1	TRBD1	TRBJ2-7	CATSDSGTGASYEQYF	TGTGCCACCAGTGATTCGGGGACAGGGGCGTCCTACGAGCAGTACTTC
NA	TRBV7-8	NA	TRBJ2-7	CASSFQDTFGEQYF	TGTGCCAGCAGCTTCCAGGACACCTTCGGCGAGCAGTACTTC
NA	TRBV4-1	TRBD1	TRBJ2-1	CASSQGTGGSYNEQFF	TGCGCCAGCAGCCAAGGGACAGGGGGGTCCTACAATGAGCAGTTCTTC
many	TRBV7-9	TRBD1	TRBJ1-1	CASTLTRGLTEAFF	TGTGCCAGCACCTTAACCAGGGGGCTCACTGAAGCTTTCTTT
many	TRBV28	NA	TRBJ2-1	CASSLFGRGSGEQFF	TGTGCCAGCAGTTTATTTGGCAGAGGCTCCGGTGAGCAGTTCTTC
few	TRBV7-9	NA	TRBJ2-2	CASSYDTGAGELFF	TGTGCCAGCAGCTATGACACGGGGGCCGGGGAGCTGTTTTTT
NA	TRBV29-1	NA	TRBJ2-3	CSVEDRGWGDTQYF	TGCAGCGTTGAAGATCGCGGCTGGGGAGATACGCAGTATTTT
many	TRBV30	TRBD1	TRBJ2-6	CAIQGAGGANVLTF	TGTGCCATACAGGGGGCGGGTGGGGCCAACGTCCTGACTTTC
many	TRBV19	NA	TRBJ1-2	CATAPLMWATYGYTF	TGTGCCACCGCCCCCCTGATGTGGGCAACCTATGGCTACACCTTC
many	TRBV7-9	NA	TRBJ1-1	CASSPPAGEAGIWSTEAFF	TGTGCCAGCAGTCCCCCGGCGGGTGAGGCAGGCATATGGAGCACTGAAGCTTTCTTT
NA	TRBV7-9	NA	TRBJ1-4	CASRLGTNLGEKLFF	TGTGCCAGCAGACTAGGGACAAATCTTGGTGAAAAACTGTTTTTT
NA	TRBV19	NA	TRBJ1-1	CASSPWTPENTEAFF	TGTGCCAGTAGTCCTTGGACGCCGGAGAACACTGAAGCTTTCTTT
many	TRBV5-1	TRBD2	TRBJ2-7	CASSLSGLATYEQYF	TGCGCCAGCAGCTTGTCGGGACTAGCTACCTACGAGCAGTACTTC
many	TRBV12-3/TRBV12-4	TRBD2	TRBJ2-4	CASSLGGGAGAKNIQYF	TGTGCCAGCAGTTTAGGCGGGGGGGCCGGAGCCAAAAACATTCAGTACTTC
many	TRBV20-1	TRBD2	TRBJ2-3	CSARGLAGGPGDTQYF	TGCAGTGCTAGAGGACTAGCGGGGGGACCGGGAGATACGCAGTATTTT
many	TRBV2	TRBD1	TRBJ2-3	CASSEAWQGGTDTQYF	TGTGCCAGCAGTGAAGCCTGGCAGGGGGGCACAGATACGCAGTATTTT
many	TRBV28	NA	TRBJ2-1	CASSTPRDTLYNEQFF	TGTGCCAGCAGTACGCCCCGGGACACCCTCTACAATGAGCAGTTCTTC
NA	TRBV7-9	NA	TRBJ1-1	CASSTITRGNTEAFF	TGTGCCAGCAGCACAATAACAAGGGGGAACACTGAAGCTTTCTTT
few	TRBV5-1	TRBD2	TRBJ2-1	CASSLGLAFNEQFF	TGCGCCAGCAGCTTGGGACTAGCTTTCAATGAGCAGTTCTTC
many	TRBV20-1	TRBD2	TRBJ2-1	CSASRTSGGYNEQFF	TGCAGTGCCTCGAGGACTAGCGGGGGGTATAATGAGCAGTTCTTC
NA	TRBV9	NA	TRBJ1-4	CASSADGSNEKLFF	TGTGCCAGCAGCGCTGACGGTTCTAATGAAAAACTGTTTTTT
few	TRBV4-2	NA	TRBJ2-3	CASSPLSTDTQYF	TGTGCCAGCAGCCCCCTAAGCACAGATACGCAGTATTTT
many	TRBV5-1	NA	TRBJ1-1	CASSLNTGVNTEAFF	TGCGCCAGCAGCCTTAATACAGGAGTGAACACTGAAGCTTTCTTT
few	TRBV28	TRBD2	TRBJ2-5	CASSFLLAGSQETQYF	TGTGCCAGCAGTTTTCTGCTAGCGGGGAGCCAAGAGACCCAGTACTTC
many	TRBV12-3/TRBV12-4	NA	TRBJ1-5	CASSLEGRQPQHF	TGTGCCAGCAGTTTAGAAGGCCGTCAGCCCCAGCATTTT
many	TRBV5-6	NA	TRBJ1-1	CASSLNVGPAVTEAFF	TGTGCCAGCAGCTTGAATGTGGGCCCCGCGGTGACTGAAGCTTTCTTT
many	TRBV12-3/TRBV12-4	NA	TRBJ2-5	CASTAGQFQETQYF	TGTGCCAGCACCGCGGGACAGTTCCAAGAGACCCAGTACTTC